A single sample is the source of the 19 T cell receptor beta chains below, sequenced in a study of sequential checkpoint blockade in melanoma. The sample's treatment: randomized to nivolumab then ipilimumab (arm A) or the reverse (arm B). Assay used: immunoSEQ multiplex PCR; TCRdb lists only in-frame clones, some missing. The sample holds almost 2,500 clones; 15% are singletons and the top ten take approximately 20%. Sample: tumor tissue (inferred from file names), taken from a patient given nivolumab and ipilimumab in sequence. These receptors originate from a human donor with melanoma.

This clone was detected a few times. This chain connects TRBV6-8 to TRBJ1-2; maybe TRBD1 (6 bases). V was shortened by 4 bases and J by 2 bases, with 8 bases between the two germline ends. The germline V gene has CDR1 MNHGY and CDR2 SAAAGT. There are 13 residues in the CDR3. The CDR3: CASSLQGNYGYTF. In DNA form, the CDR3 reads TGTGCCAGCAGTTTACAGGGAAACTATGGCTACACCTTC.

This clone appeared a few times. The J gene is TRBJ2-1, the V gene TRBV19; D remains ambiguous. The CDR3 length is 11 residues. CDR1 and CDR2 (germline): LNHDA, SQIVND (reference sequence). V lost 6 bases and J 6 bases, leaving 6 bases between the germline ends. In DNA form, the CDR3 reads TGTGCCAGTAGACCAAGCAATGAGCAGTTCTTC. Translated: CASRPSNEQFF.

CDR3 sequence reads: CASSLDRRGGDTGELFF. CDR3 DNA: TGTGCCAGCAGCTTGGACAGGCGGGGGGGCGACACCGGGGAGCTGTTTTTT. The genes are TRBV7-6 and TRBJ2-2; the match to TRBD2 covers 9 bases. The ends lost 3 bases at V and 3 bases at J; junction bases unmatched: 8. CDR1 and CDR2 (germline): SGHVS, FNYEAQ. There are 17 residues in the CDR3. Drawing the rest from reference TRBV7-6 and TRBJ2-2, the complete variable domain is GAGVSQSPRYKVTKRGQDVALRCDPISGHVSLYWYRQALGQGPEFLTYFNYEAQQDKSGLPNDRFSAERPEGSISTLTIQRTEQRDSAMYRCASSLDRRGGDTGELFFGEGSRLTVL.

This clone was counted at least ten times. The gene calls are TRBV11-3 and TRBJ2-1, with 8 bases matching TRBD2. Germline assignment: CDR1 SGHNT and CDR2 YENEEA. This CDR3 has 16 amino acids. V shed 3 bases and J 8 bases; nucleotides not matched to a gene: 12. CDR3 protein: CASSFFLRGGQYEQFF. CDR3 coding DNA: TGTGCCAGCAGCTTTTTTCTGCGCGGGGGGCAATATGAGCAGTTCTTC.

In this sample, this clone is large. V and J are TRBV11-3 and TRBJ2-7; 9 bases align to TRBD1. This CDR3 comprises 15 residues. CDR1 and CDR2 (germline): SGHNT, YENEEA. The trim removed 3 bases at V and 4 bases at J, leaving 7 bases unmatched. The CDR3 nucleotides read TGTGCCAGCAGCTTGGCGGGACAGGGAAGGTACGAGCAGTACTTC. Translating gives CASSLAGQGRYEQYF.

In its sample, this clone is medium-sized. The chain uses TRBV7-1 and TRBJ2-2; maybe TRBD1 (6 bases). TRBV7-1 falls under the ORF class, with uncertain function. The length of the CDR3 is 13 residues. V was pared by 5 bases and J by 6 bases, with 10 bases between. CDR3: CASSLGTPGELFF. The CDR3 DNA reads TGTGCCAGCAGCCTAGGGACACCCGGGGAGCTGTTTTTT.

This clone was detected many times. The chain combines TRBV11-3 with TRBJ2-3; TRBD2 matches at 9 bases. The junction had 7 bases not matched to a gene; V was cut back by 5 bases and J by 4 bases. The V gene's germline CDR1 is SGHNT and CDR2 YENEEA. This CDR3 region has 15 residues. The CDR3 protein is CASSRSGGRSDTQYF. The DNA for the CDR3 is TGTGCCAGCAGCCGTAGCGGGGGTCGGTCAGATACGCAGTATTTT.

This clone was counted only a few times. V gene TRBV15 combines with J gene TRBJ2-7; D call uncertain. Germline V gene sequence: CDR1 LNHNV, CDR2 YYDKDF (reference sequence). Trimming shortened V by 0 bases and J by 1 base, and 7 bases separated the two germline ends. The CDR3 spans 14 residues. CDR3 DNA: TGTGCCACCAGCAGAGAGGGTCTTTCCTACGAGCAGTACTTC. It is translated as CATSREGLSYEQYF.

This clone is categorized as medium-sized (0.01 to 0.1%). V gene TRBV11-3 combines with J gene TRBJ1-1; D uncertain. Trimming removed 6 bases at V and 5 bases at J, with 16 bases between. The CDR3 consists of 14 residues. Germline loops: CDR1 SGHNT, CDR2 YENEEA. As DNA, the CDR3 is TGTGCCAGCAGTTCCCGTTCTGGGATAACTGAAGCTTTCTTT. Amino acids: CASSSRSGITEAFF. Full variable domain (missing parts from reference TRBV11-3 and TRBJ1-1): EAGVVQSPRYKIIEKKQPVAFWCNPISGHNTLYWYLQNLGQGPELLIRYENEEAVDDSQLPKDRFSAERLKGVDSTLKIQPAELGDSAVYLCASSSRSGITEAFFGQGTRLTVV.

This clone was observed a handful of times. The chain is built from TRBV6-8 and TRBJ2-7; 13 positions match TRBD2. J gave up 4 bases and V 0 bases, and 3 bases lay outside the gene matches. This CDR3 is built from 16 residues. Germline V lookup: CDR1 MNHGY, CDR2 SAAAGT. CDR3 in amino acids: CASSYSGLAGEYEQYF. DNA for the CDR3: TGTGCCAGCAGTTACTCCGGACTAGCGGGGGAATACGAGCAGTACTTC.

The rearrangement links TRBV6-8 to TRBJ1-5; no reliable D call. Between the trimmed V and J ends, which lost 11 bases and 2 bases, there was a span of 19 bases. This CDR3 is built from 15 residues. In germline, CDR1 is MNHGY, CDR2 SAAAGT. This chain's CDR3 is CAATNVDGGNQPQHF. CDR3 nucleotide sequence: TGTGCCGCAACAAACGTGGACGGAGGCAATCAGCCCCAGCATTTT.

The V gene is TRBV19, the J gene TRBJ1-3, with TRBD1 as a possible D gene (5 bases). CDR1 LNHDA and CDR2 SQIVND come from the germline V gene (reference sequence). The CDR3 is 15 amino acids. With 8 bases removed from V and 0 bases from J, the gap between germline ends came to 14 bases. Here the CDR3 DNA reads TGTGCCAGTCGATTAGACAGAGCCTCTGGAAACACCATATATTTT. It is translated as CASRLDRASGNTIYF.

By proportion, this clone is medium-sized. This chain joins TRBV11-3 and TRBJ1-3; 8 nucleotides match TRBD1. The CDR3 runs 15 residues. Unmatched junction bases numbered 2, after V lost 3 bases and J lost 1 base. Germline V gene lookup returns CDR1 SGHNT and CDR2 YENEEA. For the CDR3, the DNA is TGTGCCAGCAGCTTGACAGGGGTTTCTGGAAACACCATATATTTT. It is translated as CASSLTGVSGNTIYF.

V usage is TRBV5-1 and J usage is TRBJ2-5; 11 bases are a match to TRBD2. The CDR3 contains 14 residues. The J segment lost 3 bases and the V segment lost 3 bases, leaving 1 base of the junction unmatched. Germline assignment: CDR1 SGHRS and CDR2 YFSETQ. DNA of the CDR3: TGCGCCAGCAGCTCGACTAGCGGGGAAGAGACCCAGTACTTC. It encodes CASSSTSGEETQYF.

This clone was counted many times. The CDR3 region is CASSLGEEYQETQYF. CDR3 sequence (DNA): TGTGCCAGCAGCTTGGGGGAGGAGTACCAAGAGACCCAGTACTTC. The gene calls are TRBV11-3 and TRBJ2-5, with a weak D call TRBD2 (6 bases). Trimming pared 3 bases from V and 0 bases from J, leaving 11 bases between. The CDR3 length is 15 residues. Germline CDR1 reads SGHNT; CDR2 reads YENEEA. The full variable domain, completed using reference TRBV11-3 and TRBJ2-5, is EAGVVQSPRYKIIEKKQPVAFWCNPISGHNTLYWYLQNLGQGPELLIRYENEEAVDDSQLPKDRFSAERLKGVDSTLKIQPAELGDSAVYLCASSLGEEYQETQYFGPGTRLLVL.

The chain uses TRBV5-1 and TRBJ2-2; 8 bases are a match to TRBD1. Trimming removed 5 bases from V and 0 bases from J; junction bases left unmatched: 3. The CDR3 has 15 residues. Germline V lookup: CDR1 SGHRS, CDR2 YFSETQ. CDR3 nucleotides: TGCGCCAGCAGTCGGGACAGGTCGAACACCGGGGAGCTGTTTTTT. Translated: CASSRDRSNTGELFF.

This clone was counted at least ten times. CDR3 in amino acids: CASSLVEEYYGYTF. The CDR3 DNA follows: TGTGCCAGCAGCTTGGTGGAGGAGTACTATGGCTACACCTTC. The genes are TRBV11-3 and TRBJ1-2; D gene unclear. CDR3 size: 14 residues. V lost 3 bases and J lost 3, with 11 bases in between. Germline V gives CDR1 SGHNT, CDR2 YENEEA.

The chain is built from TRBV15 and TRBJ1-2; perhaps TRBD1 as D (5 bases). V lost 0 bases and J lost 4, with 12 bases in between. CDR1 LNHNV and CDR2 YYDKDF come from the germline V gene (reference sequence). The CDR3 spans 15 residues. The CDR3 protein is CATSRDGDVSYGYTF. The CDR3 DNA reads TGTGCCACCAGCAGAGATGGGGACGTCAGCTATGGCTACACCTTC. Based on the CDR3 plus reference TRBV15 and TRBJ1-2, the full variable domain is DAMVIQNPRYQVTQFGKPVTLSCSQTLNHNVMYWYQQKSSQAPKLLFHYYDKDFNNEADTPDNFQSRRPNTSFCFLDIRSPGLGDTAMYLCATSRDGDVSYGYTFGSGTRLTVV.

This clone is termed medium-sized. This chain uses TRBV11-3 with TRBJ2-2, with 11 bases matching TRBD1. The CDR3 is made up of 17 amino acids. Trimming at V came to 5 bases and at J to 5 bases, leaving 10 bases not matched to a gene. The germline gives CDR1 SGHNT, CDR2 YENEEA. CDR3 bases: TGTGCCAGCAGCCCGGACGGACAGGGGGCAAGAACCGGGGAGCTGTTTTTT. It translates to CASSPDGQGARTGELFF.